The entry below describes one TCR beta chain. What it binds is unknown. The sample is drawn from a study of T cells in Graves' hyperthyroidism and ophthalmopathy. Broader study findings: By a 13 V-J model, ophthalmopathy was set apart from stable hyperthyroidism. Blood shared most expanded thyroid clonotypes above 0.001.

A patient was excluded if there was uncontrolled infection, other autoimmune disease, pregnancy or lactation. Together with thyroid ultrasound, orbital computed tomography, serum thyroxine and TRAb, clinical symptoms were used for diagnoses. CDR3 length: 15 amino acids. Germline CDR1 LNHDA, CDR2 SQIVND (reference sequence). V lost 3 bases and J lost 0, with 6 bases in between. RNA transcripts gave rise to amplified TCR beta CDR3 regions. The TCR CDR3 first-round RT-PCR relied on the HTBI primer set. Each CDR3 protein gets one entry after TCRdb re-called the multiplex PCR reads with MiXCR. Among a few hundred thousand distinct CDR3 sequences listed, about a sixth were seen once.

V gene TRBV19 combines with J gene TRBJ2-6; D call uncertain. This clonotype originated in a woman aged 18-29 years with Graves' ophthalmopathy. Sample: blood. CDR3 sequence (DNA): TGTGCCAGTAGTATTTCTGTCTCTGGGGCCAACGTCCTGACTTTC. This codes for CASSISVSGANVLTF.